These 18 T cell receptor beta chains originate from one sample sequenced in a study of T cell responses to AZD1222 COVID-19 vaccine. This table comes from immunoSEQ multiplex PCR, and its TCRdb copy is limited to in-frame clones, with some not included. The sample includes tens of thousands of clones, roughly nine tenths of them seen just once. This material consisted of peripheral blood, taken on day 0 of AZD1222 vaccination. The receptors come from an adult in good health.

This rearrangement joins TRBV6-5 to TRBJ1-4, with D possibly matching TRBD1 (5 bases). V was shortened by 0 bases and J by 8 bases, with 10 bases between the two germline ends. Germline V CDR1 and CDR2: MNHEY, SVGAGI. This CDR3 region has 14 residues. As DNA, the CDR3 is TGTGCCAGCAGTTACTCGGGGGGATCCGAAAAACTGTTTTTT. The encoded protein is CASSYSGGSEKLFF.

The chain employs TRBV28 and TRBJ1-5; D is unclear. The CDR3 totals 17 residues. V lost 3 bases to trimming and J lost 1 base, with 16 bases between them. CDR1 is MDHEN, CDR2 SYDVKM, per germline. The CDR3 sequence is CASSLRGRGLSNQPQHF. CDR3 nucleotides: TGTGCCAGCAGTTTGCGAGGGCGCGGATTGAGCAATCAGCCCCAGCATTTT.

V gene TRBV18 combines with J gene TRBJ2-5; D is tentatively TRBD1 or TRBD2 (5 bases each). This CDR3 has 15 residues. V lost 0 bases and J lost 7, with 15 bases in between. Germline loops: CDR1 KGHSH, CDR2 LQKENI. The CDR3 loop reads CASSPPGRLRGTQYF. The CDR3 DNA follows: TGTGCCAGCTCACCACCGGGCCGTTTGAGGGGGACCCAGTACTTC. Combining the CDR3 with reference TRBV18 and TRBJ2-5 gives the whole variable domain NAGVMQNPRHLVRRRGQEARLRCSPMKGHSHVYWYRQLPEEGLKFMVYLQKENIIDESGMPKERFSAEFPKEGPSILRIQQVVRGDSAAYFCASSPPGRLRGTQYFGPGTRLLVL.

V usage is TRBV6-5 and J usage is TRBJ1-2; D uncertain. Trimming removed 7 bases at V and 6 bases at J, with 15 bases between. Germline V gene data show CDR1 as MNHEY and CDR2 as SVGAGI. This CDR3 comprises 13 residues. The CDR3 nucleotides read TGTGCCAGCACCCACTGGGCGCACAATGGCTACACCTTC. Translation: CASTHWAHNGYTF.

This sequence joins TRBV5-5 and TRBJ1-5, with unresolved D. Germline loops: CDR1 SGHKS, CDR2 YYEKEE (reference sequence). CDR3 length equals 16 residues. The ends were cut back, 1 base at V and 0 bases at J, with 11 bases in the middle. The CDR3 nucleotides are TGTGCCAGCAGCTTGACGGGTGGCTATAGCAATCAGCCCCAGCATTTT. Protein: CASSLTGGYSNQPQHF.

CDR3 loop: CASSLERQVYNEQFF. In nucleotides, the CDR3 is TGTGCCAGCAGTCTCGAAAGGCAGGTTTACAATGAGCAGTTCTTC. The rearrangement joins TRBV7-2 to TRBJ2-1; D is uncertain. The CDR3 is made up of 15 amino acids. The germline CDR1 and CDR2 sequences are SGHTA and FQGNSA. Between the trimmed V and J ends, which lost 6 bases and 4 bases, there was a span of 16 bases.

The V and J genes are TRBV11-3 and TRBJ2-3, with 7 bases fitting TRBD2. Germline V lookup: CDR1 SGHNT, CDR2 YENEEA. This CDR3 is built from 16 residues. Germline trimming cut 1 base from V and 1 base from J; bases unmatched to any gene: 5. The CDR3, as DNA: TGTGCCAGCAGCTTAGCAGGCGCGGGGGGCACAGATACGCAGTATTTT. Its protein product is CASSLAGAGGTDTQYF. Full variable domain (remainder filled in from reference TRBV11-3 and TRBJ2-3): EAGVVQSPRYKIIEKKQPVAFWCNPISGHNTLYWYLQNLGQGPELLIRYENEEAVDDSQLPKDRFSAERLKGVDSTLKIQPAELGDSAVYLCASSLAGAGGTDTQYFGPGTRLTVL.

The chain has TRBV7-9 and TRBJ1-1; D is undetermined. There are 14 residues in the CDR3. Germline CDR1 and CDR2: SEHNR and FQNEAQ (reference sequence). V lost 6 bases and J 0 bases, leaving 11 bases between the germline ends. The chain's CDR3 is CASSVTGVNTEAFF. The CDR3 DNA sequence: TGTGCCAGCAGTGTAACTGGCGTGAACACTGAAGCTTTCTTT.

In its sample, this clone was seen once. The V and J genes are TRBV6-9 and TRBJ1-5, with D possibly matching TRBD1 (6 bases). Germline V gives CDR1 MNHGY, CDR2 SVAAGI. Deletions cut 3 bases from V and 3 bases from J, with 12 bases between. This CDR3 region has 15 residues. The CDR3 region has the DNA TGTGCCAGCAGTTACCTGGACAGTATCAATCAGCCCCAGCATTTT. Protein product: CASSYLDSINQPQHF.

The chain combines TRBV7-8 with TRBJ1-1; D is uncertain. This CDR3 is built from 12 residues. The V gene's germline CDR1 is SGHVS and CDR2 FQNEAQ. V lost 5 bases and J 7 bases, leaving 11 bases between the germline ends. CDR3 sequence reads: CASSPAAGEAFF. The CDR3, as DNA: TGTGCCAGCAGCCCCGCTGCGGGTGAAGCTTTCTTT.

The rearrangement links TRBV7-2 to TRBJ2-5, with a tentative D call TRBD2 (5 bases). CDR1 is SGHTA and CDR2 is FQGNSA in the germline V gene. The CDR3 is 15 residues long. Trimming removed 1 base from V and 5 bases from J, with 14 bases in between. In DNA form, the CDR3 reads TGTGCCAGCAGCTTAGGGTCGCGGGCCCGGGAGACCCAGTACTTC. The encoded protein is CASSLGSRARETQYF.

The chain is built from TRBV7-9 and TRBJ1-2, with 7 nucleotides matching TRBD1. CDR1 SEHNR and CDR2 FQNEAQ come from the germline V gene (reference sequence). The CDR3 is 16 residues long. V was pared by 4 bases and J by 2 bases, with 10 bases of the junction left unmatched. CDR3 DNA: TGTGCCAGCAGCTCCCCAACAGGGGAAGTCAACTATGGCTACACCTTC. Translation: CASSSPTGEVNYGYTF.

The chain recombines TRBV7-2 with TRBJ2-7; no reliable D call. This CDR3 has 14 amino acids. Germline assignment: CDR1 SGHTA and CDR2 FQGNSA. V was trimmed by 5 bases and J by 0 bases, leaving 11 bases between them. The CDR3 reads CASSPGRHSYEQYF. In DNA, the CDR3 is TGTGCCAGCAGCCCAGGACGCCACTCCTACGAGCAGTACTTC. Full variable domain (outside the CDR3, taken from reference TRBV7-2 and TRBJ2-7): GAGVSQSPSNKVTEKGKDVELRCDPISGHTALYWYRQSLGQGLEFLIYFQGNSAPDKSGLPSDRFSAERTGGSVSTLTIQRTQQEDSAVYLCASSPGRHSYEQYFGPGTRLTVT.

The chain has TRBV5-1 and TRBJ2-1, with 7 positions matching TRBD2. Germline-derived CDR1 and CDR2 are SGHRS and YFSETQ. This CDR3 comprises 14 residues. V shed 0 bases, J shed 3 bases, and the junction held 0 bases outside the gene matches. CDR3 nucleotides: TGCGCCAGCAGCTTGGGGGACTACTACAATGAGCAGTTCTTC. Residues: CASSLGDYYNEQFF.

The rearrangement joins TRBV7-2 to TRBJ2-1; 9 bases align to TRBD1. The germline V gene encodes CDR1 SGHTA and CDR2 FQGNSA. There are 15 residues in the CDR3. Germline trimming cut 5 bases from V and 3 bases from J; bases unmatched to any gene: 5. In DNA form, the CDR3 reads TGTGCCAGCAGCCAGGGACAGGGTAACTACAATGAGCAGTTCTTC. This codes for CASSQGQGNYNEQFF.

This clone was detected only once. The V call is TRBV5-5, the J call TRBJ2-7, with 7 bases fitting TRBD2. The V gene end was trimmed by 0 bases and the J gene end by 3 bases; junction bases not matched to a gene: 3. This CDR3 comprises 14 residues. Germline CDR1 is SGHKS and CDR2 is YYEKEE (reference sequence). The CDR3, as DNA: TGTGCCAGCAGCTTGGCGCGGGAGCACTACGAGCAGTACTTC. Amino acids: CASSLAREHYEQYF.

Only one count was recorded for this clone. The chain combines TRBV9 with TRBJ2-1; 9 bases agree with TRBD1. CDR3 length: 15 amino acids. Trimming took 3 bases from V and 6 from J; bases not matched to a gene: 7. Germline CDR1 is SGDLS and CDR2 is YYNGEE. CDR3 sequence reads: CASSGTGGFVNEQFF. CDR3 nucleotide sequence: TGTGCCAGCAGCGGTACAGGGGGCTTTGTCAATGAGCAGTTCTTC.

The chain combines TRBV5-1 with TRBJ2-1; D perhaps matches TRBD2 (5 bases). V was cut by 8 bases and J by 4 bases, with 13 bases left in between. This CDR3 has 13 amino acids. Germline values: CDR1 SGHRS, CDR2 YFSETQ. In nucleotides, the CDR3 is TGCGCCAGTAGGGCTAGCAGTTACAATGAGCAGTTCTTC. Its protein product is CASRASSYNEQFF.